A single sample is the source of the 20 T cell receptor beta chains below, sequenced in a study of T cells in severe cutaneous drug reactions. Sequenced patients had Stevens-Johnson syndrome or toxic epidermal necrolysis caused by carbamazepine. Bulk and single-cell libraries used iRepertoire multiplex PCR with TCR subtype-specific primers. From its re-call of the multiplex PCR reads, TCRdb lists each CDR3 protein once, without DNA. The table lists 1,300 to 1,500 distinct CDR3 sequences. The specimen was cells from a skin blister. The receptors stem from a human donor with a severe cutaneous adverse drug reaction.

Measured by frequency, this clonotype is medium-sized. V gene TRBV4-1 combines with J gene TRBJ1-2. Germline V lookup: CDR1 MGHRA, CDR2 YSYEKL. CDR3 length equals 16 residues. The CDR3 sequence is CASSQEPRALGYGYTF.

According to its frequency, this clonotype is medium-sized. This chain's CDR3 is CASSWGTSTDTQYF. J is TRBJ2-3 and V is TRBV7-2; TCRdb calls TRBD1, which cannot be checked without DNA. The CDR3 extends over 14 amino acids. The germline V gene encodes CDR1 SGHTA and CDR2 FQGNSA.

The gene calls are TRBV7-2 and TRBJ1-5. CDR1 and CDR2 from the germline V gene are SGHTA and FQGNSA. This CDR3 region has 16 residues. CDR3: CASSLGSGMAPEPQHF.

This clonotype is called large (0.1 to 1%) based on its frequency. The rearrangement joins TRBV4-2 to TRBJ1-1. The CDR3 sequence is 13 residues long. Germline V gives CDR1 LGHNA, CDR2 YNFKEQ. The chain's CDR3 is CASSQEYGDGAFF.

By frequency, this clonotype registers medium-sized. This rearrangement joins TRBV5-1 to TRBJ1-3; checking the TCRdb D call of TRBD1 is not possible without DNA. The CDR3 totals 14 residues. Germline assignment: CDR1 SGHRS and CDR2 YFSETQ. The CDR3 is CASSPAPEGNTIYF.

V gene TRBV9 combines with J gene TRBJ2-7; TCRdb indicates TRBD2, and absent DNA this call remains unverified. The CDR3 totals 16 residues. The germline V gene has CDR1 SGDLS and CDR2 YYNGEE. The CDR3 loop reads CASSPRGVASSYEQYF. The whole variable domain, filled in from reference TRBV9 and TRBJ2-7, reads DSGVTQTPKHLITATGQRVTLRCSPRSGDLSVYWYQQSLDQGLQFLIQYYNGEERAKGNILERFSAQQFPDLHSELNLSSLELGDSALYFCASSPRGVASSYEQYFGPGTRLTVT.

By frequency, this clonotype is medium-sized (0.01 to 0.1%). This CDR3 reads CASSPRGGNTIYF. This chain connects TRBV6-1 to TRBJ1-3; there is no DNA to check the TCRdb D call of TRBD1. Germline CDR1 is MNHNS and CDR2 is SASEGT. The CDR3 consists of 13 residues.

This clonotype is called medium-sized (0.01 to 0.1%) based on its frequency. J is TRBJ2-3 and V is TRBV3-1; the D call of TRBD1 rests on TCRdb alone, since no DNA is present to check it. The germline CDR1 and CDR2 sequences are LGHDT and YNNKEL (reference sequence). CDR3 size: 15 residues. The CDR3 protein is CASSPPLQGADTQYF.

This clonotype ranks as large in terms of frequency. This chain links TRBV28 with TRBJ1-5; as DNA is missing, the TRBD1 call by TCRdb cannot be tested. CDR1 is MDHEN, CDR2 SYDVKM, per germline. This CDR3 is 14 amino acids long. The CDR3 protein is CASSLLQGNQPQHF.

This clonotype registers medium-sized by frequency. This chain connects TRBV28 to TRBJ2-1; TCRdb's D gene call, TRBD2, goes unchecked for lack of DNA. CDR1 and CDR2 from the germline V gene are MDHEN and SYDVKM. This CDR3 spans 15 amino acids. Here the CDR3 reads CASRPSGNPPNEQFF.

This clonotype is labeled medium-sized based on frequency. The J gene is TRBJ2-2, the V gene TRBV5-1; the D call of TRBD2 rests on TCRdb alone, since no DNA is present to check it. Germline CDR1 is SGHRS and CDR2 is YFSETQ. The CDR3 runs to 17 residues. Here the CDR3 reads CASSVGHSASVTGELFF.

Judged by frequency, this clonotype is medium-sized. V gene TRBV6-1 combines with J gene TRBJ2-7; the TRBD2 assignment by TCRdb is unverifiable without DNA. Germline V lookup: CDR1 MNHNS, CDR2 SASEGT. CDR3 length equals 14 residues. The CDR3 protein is CASSGKVLTYEQYF.

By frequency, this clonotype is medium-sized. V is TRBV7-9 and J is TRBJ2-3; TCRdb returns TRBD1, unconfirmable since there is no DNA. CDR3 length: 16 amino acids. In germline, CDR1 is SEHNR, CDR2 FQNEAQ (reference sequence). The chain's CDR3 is CASSLFPGQGPDTQYF.

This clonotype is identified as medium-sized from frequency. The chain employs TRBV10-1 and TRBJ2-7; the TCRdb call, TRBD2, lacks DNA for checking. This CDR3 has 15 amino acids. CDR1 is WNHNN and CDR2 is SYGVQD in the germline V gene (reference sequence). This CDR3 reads CASSESGTSSYEQYF.

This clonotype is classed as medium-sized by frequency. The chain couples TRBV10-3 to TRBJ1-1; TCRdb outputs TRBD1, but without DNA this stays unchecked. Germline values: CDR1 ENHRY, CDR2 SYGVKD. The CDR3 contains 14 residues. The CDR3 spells CAINPGGLNTEAFF.

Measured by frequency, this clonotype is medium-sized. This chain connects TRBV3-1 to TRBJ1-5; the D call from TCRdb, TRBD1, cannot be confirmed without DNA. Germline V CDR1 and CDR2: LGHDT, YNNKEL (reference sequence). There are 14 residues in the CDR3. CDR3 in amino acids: CASSQAGVNQPQHF. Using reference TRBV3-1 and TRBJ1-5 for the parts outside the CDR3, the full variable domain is DTAVSQTPKYLVTQMGNDKSIKCEQNLGHDTMYWYKQDSKKFLKIMFSYNNKELIINETVPNRFSPKSPDKAHLNLHINSLELGDSAVYFCASSQAGVNQPQHFGDGTRLSIL.

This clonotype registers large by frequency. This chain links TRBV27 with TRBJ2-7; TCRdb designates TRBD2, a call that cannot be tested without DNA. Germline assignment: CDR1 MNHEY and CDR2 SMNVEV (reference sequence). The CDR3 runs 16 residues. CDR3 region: CASSSRLAGGTHEQYF.

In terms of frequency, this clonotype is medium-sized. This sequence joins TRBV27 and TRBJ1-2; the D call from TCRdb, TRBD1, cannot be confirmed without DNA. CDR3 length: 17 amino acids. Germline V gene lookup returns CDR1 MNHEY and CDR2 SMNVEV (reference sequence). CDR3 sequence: CASSETGGPASLYGYTF.

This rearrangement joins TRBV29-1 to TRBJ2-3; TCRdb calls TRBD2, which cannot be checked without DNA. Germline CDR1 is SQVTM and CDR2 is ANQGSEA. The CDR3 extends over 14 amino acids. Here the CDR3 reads CSVSGRESTDTQYF.

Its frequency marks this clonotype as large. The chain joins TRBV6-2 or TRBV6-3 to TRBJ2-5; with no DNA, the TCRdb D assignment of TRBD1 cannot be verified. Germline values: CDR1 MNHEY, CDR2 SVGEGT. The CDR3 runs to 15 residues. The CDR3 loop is CASSYPGHRQETQYF.